This is a list of T cell receptor beta chains from one sample in a study of CD8+CD57+ T cells in acquired aplastic anemia. TCRdb processed the reads anew with MiXCR; each CDR3 protein has one entry. The data show 250,000 or so distinct CDR3 sequences, around 43% seen once. Sequenced material: sorted CD4+, CD8+, or CD8+CD57+ T cells (not recorded which) from PBMCs. The receptors originated from a human donor with aplastic anemia. CDR3s include the opening cysteine and the closing phenylalanine or tryptophan. A D gene is named only where the DNA matches it firmly. The size field is filled for only some rows; it gives once, few, many or a size class.

cdr3_nt cdr3_aa j_call v_call clone_size d_call
TGTGCCATCAGTTGGACTAGCGGGAGAGATACGCAGTATTTT CAISWTSGRDTQYF TRBJ2-3 TRBV10-3 - TRBD2
TGCAGCGTTTCCGGAGGACCCGTGGGGCCTGGGGCCAACGTCCTGACTTTC CSVSGGPVGPGANVLTF TRBJ2-6 TRBV29-1 - -
TGTGCCAGCAGCACGTTGTCCCTTGGCAATCAGCCCCAGCATTTT CASSTLSLGNQPQHF TRBJ1-5 TRBV12-3/TRBV12-4 - -
TGTGCCACCTCGAAAGTAACCGGGACAGGGAATCTTTGGCGCGATCAGCCCCAGCATTTT CATSKVTGTGNLWRDQPQHF TRBJ1-5 TRBV24-1 - TRBD1
TGTGCCAGCAGCGAGAGTGCGCACTCAGGGGCCCTGACCTATGGCTACACCTTC CASSESAHSGALTYGYTF TRBJ1-2 TRBV14 - -
TGTGCCAGCAGTTACATAAGGACAGGGGGCGGCTATGGCTACACCTTC CASSYIRTGGGYGYTF TRBJ1-2 TRBV10-3 - TRBD1
TGTGCCATCAGTGACAGGGGGAATCAGCCCCAGCATTTT CAISDRGNQPQHF TRBJ1-5 TRBV10-3 - TRBD1
TGTGCCAGCTCACCACTAGGGGAGGGCAATCAGCCCCAGCATTTT CASSPLGEGNQPQHF TRBJ1-5 TRBV18 - -
TGTGCCAGCAGTTCCCAGACAGGGAGTAACGAGCAGTACTTC CASSSQTGSNEQYF TRBJ2-7 TRBV27 few TRBD1
TGCGCCAGCAGCCAAGATTTGATCGTAGCAGCGGGGGAGAATTACGAGCAGTACTTC CASSQDLIVAAGENYEQYF TRBJ2-7 TRBV4-3 - TRBD2
TGTGCCTGGAGTGCAGCAGGCTACGAGCAGTACTTC CAWSAAGYEQYF TRBJ2-7 TRBV30 many -
TGTGCCAGCAGTGGGGGCGTAGTTGGAATCAATCAGCCCCAGCATTTT CASSGGVVGINQPQHF TRBJ1-5 TRBV2 once -
TGTGCCACCAGTGACTCCACGTACACCGGGGAGCTGTTTTTT CATSDSTYTGELFF TRBJ2-2 TRBV24-1 many -
TGTGCCGGCAGTGACTCCGCGGAGGGGCAAGTCACTGAAGCTCTCTTT CAGSDSAEGQVTEALF TRBJ1-1 TRBV6-4 - -
TGCAGTGCTAGAGGACAGGGGGACTACGAGCAGTACTTC CSARGQGDYEQYF TRBJ2-7 TRBV20-1 many TRBD1
TGTGCCAGCAGTCCGGGACTAGCGGGAGTGGAGCAGTTCTTC CASSPGLAGVEQFF TRBJ2-1 TRBV6-5 many TRBD2
TGTGCCATCAGGGCGGGGGACCTAGGATACGAGCAGTACTTC CAIRAGDLGYEQYF TRBJ2-7 TRBV10-3 - TRBD2
TGTGCCAGCAGTGGGGACAGGGTACGTGGCTACACCTTC CASSGDRVRGYTF TRBJ1-2 TRBV2 - TRBD1
TGTGCCAGCAGCCACGGGGGGGGCTACACCTTC CASSHGGGYTF TRBJ1-2 TRBV7-9 once -
TGTGCCAGCAGGCCGGCGACAGGGTCCGATCAGCCCCAGCATTTT CASRPATGSDQPQHF TRBJ1-5 TRBV5-5 - TRBD1
TGTGCCACCAGGCCAGCGGGACGGGATGAGCAGTTCTTC CATRPAGRDEQFF TRBJ2-1 TRBV24-1 - TRBD2
TGTGCCAGCAGCGTGGGGACAGGGCGCACAGATACGCAGTATTTT CASSVGTGRTDTQYF TRBJ2-3 TRBV9 - TRBD1
TGCGCCAGCAGCTTGGACGGGGGGCACAGCACAGATACGCAGTATTTT CASSLDGGHSTDTQYF TRBJ2-3 TRBV5-1 few -
TGTGCCACCCGGACAGGACCTAACTATGGCTACACCTTC CATRTGPNYGYTF TRBJ1-2 TRBV7-9 - TRBD1
TGTGCCAGTAGATTAGGGACAGGGGCCTACGAGCAGTACTTC CASRLGTGAYEQYF TRBJ2-7 TRBV19 - TRBD1
TGTGCCAGCAGTTACGGAGAAGGGGGGACCTACGAGCAGTACTTC CASSYGEGGTYEQYF TRBJ2-7 TRBV6-2/TRBV6-3 - -
TGTGCCAGCAGTTTTTCGACAGACGGTGAAAAACTGTTTTTT CASSFSTDGEKLFF TRBJ1-4 TRBV12-3/TRBV12-4 - -
TGTGCCACCAGTGATTTACCCGGGGCAGGTTCCACAGATACGCAGTATTTT CATSDLPGAGSTDTQYF TRBJ2-3 TRBV24-1 - -
TGTGCCAGCAGGACACGGGGAACCCATGAAAAACTGTTTTTT CASRTRGTHEKLFF TRBJ1-4 TRBV6-6 many -
TGTGCCAGTTCCCCCGGACAGGGGGCACCGAACACTGAAGCTTTCTTT CASSPGQGAPNTEAFF TRBJ1-1 TRBV12-3/TRBV12-4 - TRBD1
TGCGCCAGCAGCCCGCAAATGGGGGGAAGGGCCAAAAACATTCAGTACTTC CASSPQMGGRAKNIQYF TRBJ2-4 TRBV4-3 - -
TGTGCCATCAGTGGAAGGGAAGGGATGAACACTGAAGCTTACTTT CAISGREGMNTEAYF TRBJ1-1 TRBV10-3 - -
TGCAGTGCTAGGCTCTTGGGGGGGGCGCTATACGAGCAGTACTTC CSARLLGGALYEQYF TRBJ2-7 TRBV20-1 many -
TGTGCCAGCAGTGAGGAAGGGGGGGGACCCTATGGCTACACCTTC CASSEEGGGPYGYTF TRBJ1-2 TRBV6-1 many -
TGTGCCATCAGTGAGTCGACAGCTCCCTATGGCTACACCTTC CAISESTAPYGYTF TRBJ1-2 TRBV10-3 few -
TGTGCCAGCAGCTTCCCAACGGGGGGGACGCATGAGCAGTTCTTC CASSFPTGGTHEQFF TRBJ2-1 TRBV7-2 - TRBD2
TGTGCCAGCAGCGTGCGGACTAGCGGGATTTCGGACGAGCAGTACTTC CASSVRTSGISDEQYF TRBJ2-7 TRBV13 many TRBD2
TGTGCCAGTAGTATGGGTCAGGCAAATGAAAAACTGTTTTTT CASSMGQANEKLFF TRBJ1-4 TRBV19 - -
TGTGCCACCAGTGATCAAACGGGACTAGCGGGCAATCAGCCCCAGCATTTT CATSDQTGLAGNQPQHF TRBJ1-5 TRBV24-1 - -
TGCAGTGCTAGAAGCGGGAACGATGGCTACACCTTC CSARSGNDGYTF TRBJ1-2 TRBV20-1 - -
TGTGCCAGCAGCTCTACATCAAAAACGTACGAGCAGTACTTC CASSSTSKTYEQYF TRBJ2-7 TRBV7-9 many -
TGTGCCAGGAACAATTCACCCCTCCACTTT CARNNSPLHF TRBJ1-6 TRBV19 - -
TGTGCCAGCAGGGCCTTAAGGTGGGGACGGGACACTGAAGCTTTCTTT CASRALRWGRDTEAFF TRBJ1-1 TRBV7-2 once -
TGTGCCAGCAGCTTATGGTCAGGGGGCTTCAATCAGCCCCAGCATTTT CASSLWSGGFNQPQHF TRBJ1-5 TRBV7-8 many TRBD1
TGTGCCAGCAGCTTACAGGGGAGAAACACCATATATTTT CASSLQGRNTIYF TRBJ1-3 TRBV9 - TRBD1
TGTACCAGCAGCCTAGAGGTGAATGAGCAGTTCTTC CTSSLEVNEQFF TRBJ2-1 TRBV7-6 - -
TGTGCTGGCAGGCGGGGTAGCTCCTACGAGCAGTACTTC CAGRRGSSYEQYF TRBJ2-7 TRBV5-8 many -
TGTGCCACCAGTGACCCCAGGGTATTGAGTGAGACCCAGTACTTC CATSDPRVLSETQYF TRBJ2-5 TRBV24-1 - -
TGTGCCAGCAGCCCGCCGGGGCAGGGCTACGAGCAGTACTTC CASSPPGQGYEQYF TRBJ2-7 TRBV7-2 - -
TGCAGTGCTAATTCCGAGTGGGGCCCAACTAGCGCGGAGGAGCAGTTCTTC CSANSEWGPTSAEEQFF TRBJ2-1 TRBV20-1 many TRBD2
TGTGCCGGAGCGACTAGCGGGGGGGCTGGAGAGCAGTTCTTC CAGATSGGAGEQFF TRBJ2-1 TRBV6-1 - TRBD2
TGCAGTGCTAGGGATGGGACTGGCTACACCTTC CSARDGTGYTF TRBJ1-2 TRBV20-1 - -
TGCGCCAGCAGCTTGCGATCACAGGGACGGACTGAAGCTTTCTTT CASSLRSQGRTEAFF TRBJ1-1 TRBV5-1 - -
TGTGCCAGCAGCGTGACCAGGGGGATCTCCACAGATACGCAGTATTTT CASSVTRGISTDTQYF TRBJ2-3 TRBV9 many TRBD1